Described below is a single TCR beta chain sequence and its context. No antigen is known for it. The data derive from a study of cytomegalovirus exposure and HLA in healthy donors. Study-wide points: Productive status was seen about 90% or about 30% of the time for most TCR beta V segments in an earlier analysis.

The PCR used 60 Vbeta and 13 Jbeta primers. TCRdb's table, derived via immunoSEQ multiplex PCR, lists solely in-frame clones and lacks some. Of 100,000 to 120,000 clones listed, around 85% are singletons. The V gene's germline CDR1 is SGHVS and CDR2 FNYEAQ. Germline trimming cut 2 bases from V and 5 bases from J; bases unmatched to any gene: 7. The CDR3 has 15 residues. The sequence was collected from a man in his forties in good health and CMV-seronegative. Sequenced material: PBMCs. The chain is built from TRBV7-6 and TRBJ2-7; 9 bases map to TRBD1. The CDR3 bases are TGTGCCAGCAGCTTACCGGGACAGGGACAGGACGAGCAGTACTTC. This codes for CASSLPGQGQDEQYF.